This T cell receptor (beta chain) comes out of a study of blood T cell repertoires in COVID-19. Trimming removed 3 bases from V and 5 bases from J, with 7 bases in between. CDR3 length: 12 amino acids. Germline loops: CDR1 GTSNPN, CDR2 SVGIG (reference sequence). This table comes from immunoSEQ multiplex PCR, and its TCRdb copy is limited to in-frame clones, with some not included. The sample has a few hundred thousand clones; about nine tenths are singletons. The chain combines TRBV30 with TRBJ1-4; D uncertain. The source is a young man who had recovered from COVID-19. Sequencing was performed on PBMCs or T cells enriched from blood (not recorded which). The CDR3 DNA is TGTGCCTGGAGCAGGAAAAATGAAAAACTGTTTTTT. Protein product: CAWSRKNEKLFF. The complete variable domain, with remaining parts taken from reference TRBV30 and TRBJ1-4, reads SQTIHQWPATLVQPVGSPLSLECTVEGTSNPNLYWYRQAAGRGLQLLFYSVGIGQISSEVPQNLSASRPQDRQFILSSKKLLLSDSGFYLCAWSRKNEKLFFGSGTQLSVL.